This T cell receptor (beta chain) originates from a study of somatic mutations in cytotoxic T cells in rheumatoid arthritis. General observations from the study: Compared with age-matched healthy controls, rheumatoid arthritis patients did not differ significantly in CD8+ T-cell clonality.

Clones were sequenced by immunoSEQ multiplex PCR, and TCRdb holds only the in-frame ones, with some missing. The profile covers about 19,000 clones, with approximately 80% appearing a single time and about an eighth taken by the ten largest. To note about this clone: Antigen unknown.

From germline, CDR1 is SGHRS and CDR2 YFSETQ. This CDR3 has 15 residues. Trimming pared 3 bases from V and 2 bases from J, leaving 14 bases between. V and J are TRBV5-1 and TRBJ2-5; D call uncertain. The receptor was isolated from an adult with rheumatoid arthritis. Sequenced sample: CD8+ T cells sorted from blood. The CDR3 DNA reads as TGCGCCAGCAGCTCGAAGGGTACTCCTCAAGAGACCCAGTACTTC. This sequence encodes CASSSKGTPQETQYF.